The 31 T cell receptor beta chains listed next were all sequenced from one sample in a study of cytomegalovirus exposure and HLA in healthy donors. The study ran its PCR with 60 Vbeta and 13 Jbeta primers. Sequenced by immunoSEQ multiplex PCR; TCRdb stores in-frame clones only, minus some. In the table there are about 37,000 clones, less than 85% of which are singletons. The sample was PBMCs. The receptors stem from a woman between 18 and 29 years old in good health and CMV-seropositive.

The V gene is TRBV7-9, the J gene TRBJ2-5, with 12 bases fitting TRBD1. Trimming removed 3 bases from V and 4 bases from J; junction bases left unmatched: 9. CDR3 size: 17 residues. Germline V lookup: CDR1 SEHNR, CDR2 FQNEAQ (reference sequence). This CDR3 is CASSFALGQGAGETQYF. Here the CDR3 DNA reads TGTGCCAGCAGCTTCGCCCTGGGACAGGGGGCCGGAGAGACCCAGTACTTC.

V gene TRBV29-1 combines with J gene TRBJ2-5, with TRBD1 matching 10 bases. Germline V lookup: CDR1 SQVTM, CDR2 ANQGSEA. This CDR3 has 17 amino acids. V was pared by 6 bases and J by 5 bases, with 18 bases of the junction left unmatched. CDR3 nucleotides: TGCAGCGTCGGGGGGACAGGGGAGCGGGAGTGGCGGGAGACCCAGTACTTC. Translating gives CSVGGTGEREWRETQYF.

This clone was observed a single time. CDR3 amino acids: CASRLQGTETQYF. CDR3 coding DNA: TGTGCCAGCCGACTACAGGGGACGGAGACCCAGTACTTC. V is TRBV19 and J is TRBJ2-5; 7 nucleotides line up with TRBD1. The CDR3 covers 13 residues. V lost 9 bases, J lost 5 bases, and 9 bases stayed unmatched. Germline CDR1 LNHDA, CDR2 SQIVND (reference sequence).

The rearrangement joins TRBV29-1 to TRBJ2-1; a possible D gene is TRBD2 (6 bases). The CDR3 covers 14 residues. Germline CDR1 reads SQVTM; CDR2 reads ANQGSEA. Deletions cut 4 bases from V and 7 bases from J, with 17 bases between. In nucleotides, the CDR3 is TGCAGCGTTGGTATCCGGCGGGAACATAATGAGCAGTTCTTC. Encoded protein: CSVGIRREHNEQFF.

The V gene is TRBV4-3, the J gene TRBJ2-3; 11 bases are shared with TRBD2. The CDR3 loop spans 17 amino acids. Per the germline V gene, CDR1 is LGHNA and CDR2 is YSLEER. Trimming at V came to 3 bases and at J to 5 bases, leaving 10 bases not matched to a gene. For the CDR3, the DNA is TGCGCCAGCAGCCAGGCAAATAGCGGGAGGGCGGAAGATACGCAGTATTTT. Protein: CASSQANSGRAEDTQYF.

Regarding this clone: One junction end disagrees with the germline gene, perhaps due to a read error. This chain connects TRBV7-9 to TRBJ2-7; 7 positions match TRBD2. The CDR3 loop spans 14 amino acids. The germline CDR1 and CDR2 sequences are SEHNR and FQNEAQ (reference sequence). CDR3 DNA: TGTTCCAGCAGTTACCCGGGACTAAGCTACGAGCAGTACTTC. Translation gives CSSSYPGLSYEQYF.

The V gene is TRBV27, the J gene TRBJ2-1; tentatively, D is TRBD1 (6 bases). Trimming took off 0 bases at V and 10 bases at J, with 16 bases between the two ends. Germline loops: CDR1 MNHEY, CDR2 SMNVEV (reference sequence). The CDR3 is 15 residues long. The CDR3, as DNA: TGTGCCAGCAGTTTATCGCTGGGGGCCGCGGACGAGCAGTTCTTC. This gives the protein CASSLSLGAADEQFF.

The CDR3 DNA reads TGTGCCAGCCAGGCGAGCCCACCTCAGGGAGAAGCTTTCTTT. The encoded protein is CASQASPPQGEAFF. This chain links TRBV6-5 with TRBJ1-1, with TRBD1 as a possible D gene (5 bases). The CDR3 loop spans 14 amino acids. V lost 8 bases and J lost 8, with 21 bases in between. Germline V CDR1 and CDR2: MNHEY, SVGAGI.

The DNA for the CDR3 is TGTGCCAGCTCACCAACCAGGACTGAAGCTTTCTTT. The encoded protein is CASSPTRTEAFF. This rearrangement joins TRBV18 to TRBJ1-1; D call uncertain. CDR1 is KGHSH and CDR2 is LQKENI in the germline V gene. V lost 2 bases, J lost 5 bases, and 6 bases lay in between. The CDR3 length is 12 residues. Full variable domain (rest looked up from reference TRBV18 and TRBJ1-1): NAGVMQNPRHLVRRRGQEARLRCSPMKGHSHVYWYRQLPEEGLKFMVYLQKENIIDESGMPKERFSAEFPKEGPSILRIQQVVRGDSAAYFCASSPTRTEAFFGQGTRLTVV.

CDR3 sequence reads: CASSIEVRGRGETEAFF. Here the CDR3 DNA reads TGTGCCAGTAGTATAGAGGTGCGCGGACGGGGTGAGACTGAAGCTTTCTTT. This chain connects TRBV19 to TRBJ1-1; D unresolved. V shed 0 bases and J shed 5 bases, with 19 bases lying between them. Germline values: CDR1 LNHDA, CDR2 SQIVND (reference sequence). The length of the CDR3 is 17 residues.

CDR3 in amino acids: CASSYSIGQTGELFF. CDR3 DNA sequence: TGTGCCAGCAGTTACTCGATTGGACAGACCGGGGAGCTGTTTTTT. The genes are TRBV6-5 and TRBJ2-2, with a possible D match to TRBD1 (6 bases). The V gene lost 0 bases and the J gene lost 5 bases, with 10 bases spanning the gap. CDR1 is MNHEY, CDR2 SVGAGI, per germline. The CDR3 runs to 15 residues.

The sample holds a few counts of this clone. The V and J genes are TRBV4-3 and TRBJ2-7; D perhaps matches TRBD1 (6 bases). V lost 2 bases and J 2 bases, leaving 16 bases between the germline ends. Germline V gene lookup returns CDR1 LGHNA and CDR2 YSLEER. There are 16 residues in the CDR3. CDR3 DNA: TGCGCCAGCAGCCAACTAGGGGGTCCGGGTGCCTACGAGCAGTACTTC. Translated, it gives CASSQLGGPGAYEQYF.

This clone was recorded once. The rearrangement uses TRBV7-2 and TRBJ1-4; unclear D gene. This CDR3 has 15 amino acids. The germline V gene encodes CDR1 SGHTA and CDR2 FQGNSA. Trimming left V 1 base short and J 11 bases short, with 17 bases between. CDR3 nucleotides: TGTGCCAGCAGCTTAGTTCGCCAGCCACCCGGGAAACTGTTTTTT. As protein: CASSLVRQPPGKLFF.

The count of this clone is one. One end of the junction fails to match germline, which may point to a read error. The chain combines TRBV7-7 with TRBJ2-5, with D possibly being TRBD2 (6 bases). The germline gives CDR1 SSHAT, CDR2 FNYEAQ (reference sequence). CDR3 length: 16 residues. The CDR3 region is CASSLFGGVVQETQYF. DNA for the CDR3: TGTGCTAGCAGCTTATTCGGCGGGGTTGTCCAAGAGACCCAGTACTTC.

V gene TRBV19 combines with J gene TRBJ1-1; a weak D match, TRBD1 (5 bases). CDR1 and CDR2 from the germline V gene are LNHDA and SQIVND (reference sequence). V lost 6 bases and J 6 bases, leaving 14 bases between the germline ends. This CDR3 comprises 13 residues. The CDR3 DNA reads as TGTGCCAGTAGCGCCAGGGATAGAGCTGAAGCTTTCTTT. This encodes CASSARDRAEAFF.

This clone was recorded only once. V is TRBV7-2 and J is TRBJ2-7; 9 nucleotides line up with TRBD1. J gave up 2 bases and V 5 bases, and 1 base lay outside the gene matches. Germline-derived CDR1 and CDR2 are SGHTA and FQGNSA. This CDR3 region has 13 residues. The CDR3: CASSRDRAYEQYF. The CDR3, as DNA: TGTGCCAGCAGCAGGGACAGGGCCTACGAGCAGTACTTC.

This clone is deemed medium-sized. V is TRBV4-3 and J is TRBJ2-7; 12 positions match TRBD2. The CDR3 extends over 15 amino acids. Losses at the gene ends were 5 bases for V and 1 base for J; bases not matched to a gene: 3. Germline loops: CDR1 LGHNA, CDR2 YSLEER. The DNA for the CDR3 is TGCGCCAGCAGCTACGGACTAGCGGGGTCCTACGAGCAGTACTTC. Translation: CASSYGLAGSYEQYF.

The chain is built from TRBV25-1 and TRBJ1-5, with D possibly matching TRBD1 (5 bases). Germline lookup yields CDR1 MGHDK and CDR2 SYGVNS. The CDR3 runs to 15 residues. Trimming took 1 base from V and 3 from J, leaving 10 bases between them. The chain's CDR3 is CASSESQAFNQPQHF. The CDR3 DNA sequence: TGTGCCAGCAGTGAATCACAGGCGTTCAATCAGCCCCAGCATTTT.

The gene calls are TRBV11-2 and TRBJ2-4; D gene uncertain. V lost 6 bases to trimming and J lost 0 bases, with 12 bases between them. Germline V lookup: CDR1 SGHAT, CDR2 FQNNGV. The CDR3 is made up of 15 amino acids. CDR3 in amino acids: CASSPNLIAKNIQYF. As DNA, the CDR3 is TGTGCCAGCAGTCCTAATCTGATAGCCAAAAACATTCAGTACTTC.

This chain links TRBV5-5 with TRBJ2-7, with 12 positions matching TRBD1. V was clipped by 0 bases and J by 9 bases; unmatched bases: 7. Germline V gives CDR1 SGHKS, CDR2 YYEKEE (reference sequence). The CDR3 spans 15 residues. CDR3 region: CASSLAGQGAPGQYF. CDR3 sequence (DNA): TGTGCCAGCAGCTTGGCGGGACAGGGGGCGCCCGGGCAGTACTTC. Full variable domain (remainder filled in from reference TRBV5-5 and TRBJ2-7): DAGVTQSPTHLIKTRGQQVTLRCSPISGHKSVSWYQQVLGQGPQFIFQYYEKEERGRGNFPDRFSARQFPNYSSELNVNALLLGDSALYLCASSLAGQGAPGQYFGPGTRLTVT.

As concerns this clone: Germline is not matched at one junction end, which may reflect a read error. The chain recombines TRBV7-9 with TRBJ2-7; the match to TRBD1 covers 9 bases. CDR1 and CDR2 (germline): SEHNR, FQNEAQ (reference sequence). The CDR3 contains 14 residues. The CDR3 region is CSSSRQGGVYEQYF. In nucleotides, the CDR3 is TGTTCCAGCAGCCGACAGGGGGGAGTCTACGAGCAGTACTTC.

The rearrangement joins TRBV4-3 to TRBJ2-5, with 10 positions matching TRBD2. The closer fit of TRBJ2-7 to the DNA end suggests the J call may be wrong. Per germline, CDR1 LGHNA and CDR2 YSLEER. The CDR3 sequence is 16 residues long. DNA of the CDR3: TGCGCCAGCAGCCCCTCTCTAGCGGGAGAATCCTACGAGCAGTACTTC. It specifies CASSPSLAGESYEQYF.

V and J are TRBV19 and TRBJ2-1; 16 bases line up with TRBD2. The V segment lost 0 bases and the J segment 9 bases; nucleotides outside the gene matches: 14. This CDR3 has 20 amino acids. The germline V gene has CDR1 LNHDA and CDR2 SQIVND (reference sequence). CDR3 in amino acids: CASSIDPLIGTSGGAGEQFF. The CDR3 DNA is TGTGCCAGTAGTATAGATCCCCTCATAGGGACTAGCGGGGGGGCTGGTGAGCAGTTCTTC. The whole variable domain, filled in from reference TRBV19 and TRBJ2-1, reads DGGITQSPKYLFRKEGQNVTLSCEQNLNHDAMYWYRQDPGQGLRLIYYSQIVNDFQKGDIAEGYSVSREKKESFPLTVTSAQKNPTAFYLCASSIDPLIGTSGGAGEQFFGPGTRLTVL.

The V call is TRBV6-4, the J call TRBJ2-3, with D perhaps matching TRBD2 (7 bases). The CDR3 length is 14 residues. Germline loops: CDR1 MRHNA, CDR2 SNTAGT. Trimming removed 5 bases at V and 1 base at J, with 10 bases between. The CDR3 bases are TGTGCCAGCAGTACGGGGGGCGGCACAGATACGCAGTATTTT. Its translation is CASSTGGGTDTQYF.

The chain's CDR3 is CASSQNLGIAKNIQYF. In DNA, the CDR3 is TGCGCCAGCAGCCAAAATCTAGGAATAGCCAAAAACATTCAGTACTTC. This rearrangement joins TRBV4-1 to TRBJ2-4; no reliable D call. The V and J ends lost 2 bases and 0 bases respectively, with 11 bases between them. The CDR3 is made up of 16 amino acids. Germline assignment: CDR1 MGHRA and CDR2 YSYEKL.

The CDR3, as DNA: TGTGCCAGTAGTATTTTGGGCAGGTTGACCGGTAGCAATCAGCCCCAGCATTTT. It specifies CASSILGRLTGSNQPQHF. The chain is built from TRBV19 and TRBJ1-5; D uncertain. The CDR3 totals 18 residues. The germline V gene encodes CDR1 LNHDA and CDR2 SQIVND (reference sequence). Trimming removed 3 bases at V and 0 bases at J, with 18 bases between.

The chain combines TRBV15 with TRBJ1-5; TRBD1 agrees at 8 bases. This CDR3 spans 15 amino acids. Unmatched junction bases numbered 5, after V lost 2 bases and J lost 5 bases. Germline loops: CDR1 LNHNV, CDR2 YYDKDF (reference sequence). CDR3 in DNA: TGTGCCACCAGCAGATACAGGGGGACGCATCAGCCCCAGCATTTT. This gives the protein CATSRYRGTHQPQHF.

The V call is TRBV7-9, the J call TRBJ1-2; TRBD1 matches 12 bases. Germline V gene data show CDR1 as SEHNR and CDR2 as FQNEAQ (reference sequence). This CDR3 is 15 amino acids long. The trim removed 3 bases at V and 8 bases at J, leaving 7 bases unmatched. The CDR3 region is CASSFPGQGARGYTF. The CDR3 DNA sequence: TGTGCCAGCAGCTTCCCGGGACAGGGGGCGCGGGGCTACACCTTC.

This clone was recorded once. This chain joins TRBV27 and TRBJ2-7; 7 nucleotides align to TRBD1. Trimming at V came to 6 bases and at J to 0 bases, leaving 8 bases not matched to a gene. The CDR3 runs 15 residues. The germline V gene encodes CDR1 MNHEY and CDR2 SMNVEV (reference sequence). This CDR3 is CASSPQDRTSYEQYF. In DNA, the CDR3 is TGTGCCAGCAGCCCCCAGGACAGGACCTCCTACGAGCAGTACTTC.

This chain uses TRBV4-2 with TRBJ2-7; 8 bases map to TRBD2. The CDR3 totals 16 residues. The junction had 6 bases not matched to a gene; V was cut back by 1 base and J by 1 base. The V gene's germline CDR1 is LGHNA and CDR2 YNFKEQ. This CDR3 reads CASSQGGLAGSYEQYF. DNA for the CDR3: TGTGCCAGCAGCCAAGGTGGGCTAGCGGGTTCCTACGAGCAGTACTTC.

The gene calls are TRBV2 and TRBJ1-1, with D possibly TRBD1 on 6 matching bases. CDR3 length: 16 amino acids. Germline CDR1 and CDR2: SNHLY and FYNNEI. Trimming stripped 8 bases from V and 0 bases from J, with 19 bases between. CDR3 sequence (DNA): TGTGCCAGCCTTCGTTTCGACAGGAGGATGAACACTGAAGCTTTCTTT. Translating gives CASLRFDRRMNTEAFF.